The T cell receptor beta chain under discussion was sequenced for a study of shared clonotypes between healthy human individuals. On this clone itself: Its antigen remains unidentified.

V was pared by 5 bases and J by 4 bases, with 5 bases between. Germline assignment: CDR1 MDHEN and CDR2 SYDVKM. CDR3 length: 11 amino acids. Notes on the study in general: About 5% of naive CD4 clonotypes were common to several donors. Despite large depth, rarefaction showed incomplete sorted-subset sequencing.

Here immunoSEQ multiplex PCR was the method, and the copy in TCRdb shows in-frame clones only, minus some. The sample comprises about 2 million clones, 90% to 95% of which are singletons, and around 0.13% rests with the top ten. This TCR came from a man younger than 30 in good health. This sequence joins TRBV28 and TRBJ1-2; D is uncertain. What was sequenced was naive CD4+ T cells sorted from blood. As to subset: CD45RA+ positively selected. CDR3 sequence (DNA): TGTGCCAGCAGTATCGGCTATGGCTACACCTTC. Protein product: CASSIGYGYTF.